What follows are 29 T cell receptor beta chains derived from one specimen sequenced in a study of cytomegalovirus exposure and HLA in healthy donors. Assay: immunoSEQ multiplex PCR; the TCRdb copy retains only in-frame clones and omits some. This table holds fewer than 120,000 clones, around nine tenths found once. Sequencing was done on a sample of PBMCs. These receptor sequences come from a woman aged 18-29 years in good health and CMV-seronegative.

V is TRBV13 and J is TRBJ2-2, with 14 positions matching TRBD2. Trimming took 3 bases from V and 6 from J; bases not matched to a gene: 3. This CDR3 has 16 amino acids. CDR1 PRHDT and CDR2 FYEKMQ come from the germline V gene (reference sequence). The CDR3 region has the DNA TGTGCCAGCAGCTTGGGACTAGCGGGAGAATCCGGGGAGCTGTTTTTT. Amino acids: CASSLGLAGESGELFF.

The chain has TRBV2 and TRBJ1-1, with a tentative D call TRBD1 (5 bases). Germline CDR1 and CDR2: SNHLY and FYNNEI. The CDR3 extends over 13 amino acids. The ends were cut back, 5 bases at V and 1 base at J, with 8 bases in the middle. The CDR3 bases are TGTGCCAGCAGTCTAAGGGGGAACACTGAAGCTTTCTTT. It encodes CASSLRGNTEAFF.

This clone was seen just once. J is TRBJ1-4 and V is TRBV28; D is possibly TRBD1 (5 bases). This CDR3 has 15 amino acids. Germline-derived CDR1 and CDR2 are MDHEN and SYDVKM. The V and J ends lost 2 bases and 1 base respectively, with 8 bases between them. CDR3 in amino acids: CASSLPDRTNEKLFF. CDR3 in DNA: TGTGCCAGCAGTTTACCCGACAGAACTAATGAAAAACTGTTTTTT.

This chain connects TRBV27 to TRBJ1-1; a possible D gene is TRBD1 (5 bases). Between the trimmed V and J ends, which lost 2 bases and 4 bases, there was a span of 17 bases. Germline-derived CDR1 and CDR2 are MNHEY and SMNVEV (reference sequence). This CDR3 has 16 amino acids. CDR3 nucleotides: TGTGCCAGCAGTTTAGGGGGGACTGTTGGAGGCACTGAAGCTTTCTTT. It translates to CASSLGGTVGGTEAFF.

This clone was counted once. This sequence joins TRBV5-1 and TRBJ2-7; 8 bases map to TRBD2. The germline V gene encodes CDR1 SGHRS and CDR2 YFSETQ. Trimming cost V 4 bases and J 0 bases; bases outside gene matches: 9. CDR3 length: 16 residues. CDR3 sequence: CASSRRAGVGSYEQYF. CDR3 sequence (DNA): TGCGCCAGCAGCCGTAGAGCGGGAGTGGGCTCCTACGAGCAGTACTTC.

This clone was recorded once. V is TRBV7-2 and J is TRBJ2-5; weak D call: TRBD2 (5 bases). CDR3 length: 13 residues. The germline gives CDR1 SGHTA, CDR2 FQGNSA. The germline V and J ends were trimmed by 4 bases and 3 bases, with 9 bases remaining between them. The CDR3 bases are TGTGCCAGCAGCTCGGAGCGGAAAGAGACCCAGTACTTC. This codes for CASSSERKETQYF.

The V and J genes are TRBV6-5 and TRBJ1-3, with TRBD1 as a possible D gene (6 bases). Germline assignment: CDR1 MNHEY and CDR2 SVGAGI. This CDR3 comprises 15 residues. With 6 bases removed from V and 1 base from J, the gap between germline ends came to 13 bases. The CDR3 DNA is TGTGCCAGCAGCCCTATACAGGGATCTGGAAACACCATATATTTT. This translates into CASSPIQGSGNTIYF.

This clone was picked up one time. J is TRBJ2-1 and V is TRBV9; maybe TRBD2 (5 bases). Germline assignment: CDR1 SGDLS and CDR2 YYNGEE. There are 15 residues in the CDR3. Trimming took 4 bases from V and 4 from J, leaving 15 bases between them. CDR3 bases: TGTGCCAGCAGCCCCGGGGTCCTCCTATACAATGAGCAGTTCTTC. Its protein product is CASSPGVLLYNEQFF.

V and J are TRBV6-6 and TRBJ2-1, with D possibly TRBD1 on 5 matching bases. The V and J ends lost 8 bases and 7 bases respectively, with 18 bases between them. Germline loops: CDR1 MNHNY, CDR2 SVGAGI (reference sequence). CDR3 length equals 14 residues. In DNA, the CDR3 is TGTGCCAGCGGGGCACCAGGCTTATCAAATGAGCAGTTCTTC. This codes for CASGAPGLSNEQFF.

The CDR3 DNA reads TGTGCCTGGACCGGGACAGGGAGACGGGAGCAGTACTTC. It yields the protein CAWTGTGRREQYF. J is TRBJ2-7 and V is TRBV30; 9 positions match TRBD1. Looked up from germline, CDR1 is GTSNPN and CDR2 is SVGIG (reference sequence). This CDR3 is built from 13 residues. J lost 7 bases, V lost 4 bases, and 8 bases had no gene match.

The chain uses TRBV7-8 and TRBJ2-7, with 8 bases aligning to TRBD1. Germline CDR1 and CDR2: SGHVS and FQNEAQ. The CDR3 runs 14 residues. The V and J ends lost 2 bases and 2 bases, in that order; junction bases with no gene match: 2. The CDR3 coding sequence is TGTGCCAGCAGCTTATGGACAGGGACCTACGAGCAGTACTTC. Encoded protein: CASSLWTGTYEQYF.

The chain uses TRBV9 and TRBJ1-1; possibly TRBD1 for D (5 bases). The CDR3 extends over 13 amino acids. The V end was cut by 4 bases, the J end by 5 bases, with 12 bases between. Germline CDR1 reads SGDLS; CDR2 reads YYNGEE. CDR3 sequence (DNA): TGTGCCAGCAGCTCGGCAGGGCGGACTGAAGCTTTCTTT. Translated: CASSSAGRTEAFF.

DNA for the CDR3: TGCGCCAGCAGCGCGAGCAGGACAGGGGCTTATGGCTACACCTTC. This gives the protein CASSASRTGAYGYTF. The chain carries TRBV4-3 and TRBJ1-2; TRBD1 agrees at 9 bases. CDR1 and CDR2 (germline): LGHNA, YSLEER. This CDR3 has 15 amino acids. V gave up 5 bases and J gave up 5 bases; unmatched junction bases: 9.

A single count supports this clone. At one end, the junction sequence differs from germline, possibly due to a read error. The J gene is TRBJ2-5, the V gene TRBV7-7; the D gene is possibly TRBD1 (5 bases). The length of the CDR3 is 14 residues. Germline V CDR1 and CDR2: SSHAT, FNYEAQ (reference sequence). In DNA, the CDR3 is TGTGCTAGCAGCTTGGGGCCCACCCAAGAGACCCAGTACTTC. It codes for CASSLGPTQETQYF.

The genes are TRBV7-2 and TRBJ2-5; 7 bases line up with TRBD1. Trimming cost V 4 bases and J 1 base; bases outside gene matches: 6. The germline CDR1 and CDR2 sequences are SGHTA and FQGNSA. This CDR3 contains 15 residues. This chain's CDR3 is CASSSLTGVQETQYF. The CDR3, as DNA: TGTGCCAGCAGCTCCTTAACAGGGGTCCAAGAGACCCAGTACTTC.

The chain uses TRBV5-1 and TRBJ2-5; possible D gene TRBD1, 7 bases. V was cut by 4 bases and J by 5 bases, with 15 bases left in between. This CDR3 contains 14 residues. Per the germline V gene, CDR1 is SGHRS and CDR2 is YFSETQ. The CDR3 here is CASSARPGGETQYF. CDR3 sequence (DNA): TGCGCCAGCAGCGCAAGACCAGGGGGGGAGACCCAGTACTTC.

This chain joins TRBV5-1 and TRBJ2-7; 9 bases are shared with TRBD1. CDR3 size: 14 residues. Germline CDR1 and CDR2: SGHRS and YFSETQ. With 4 bases clipped from V and 2 bases from J, the junction kept 4 bases outside the gene matches. CDR3 region: CASSRDRGAYEQYF. DNA of the CDR3: TGCGCCAGCAGCCGCGACAGGGGGGCCTACGAGCAGTACTTC.

The CDR3 here is CASSPLQGPSGYTF. CDR3 sequence (DNA): TGCGCCAGCAGCCCCCTACAGGGACCCAGCGGCTACACCTTC. The chain couples TRBV5-1 to TRBJ1-2; D possibly corresponds to TRBD1 (6 bases). The CDR3 is 14 residues long. The V gene lost 4 bases and the J gene lost 8 bases, with 18 bases spanning the gap. CDR1 and CDR2 from the germline V gene are SGHRS and YFSETQ. Using reference TRBV5-1 and TRBJ1-2 for the parts outside the CDR3, the full variable domain is KAGVTQTPRYLIKTRGQQVTLSCSPISGHRSVSWYQQTPGQGLQFLFEYFSETQRNKGNFPGRFSGRQFSNSRSEMNVSTLELGDSALYLCASSPLQGPSGYTFGSGTRLTVV.

V usage is TRBV9 and J usage is TRBJ1-4; D might be TRBD1 (5 bases). The CDR3 length is 17 residues. The V end was cut by 3 bases, the J end by 8 bases, with 23 bases between. Germline CDR1 is SGDLS and CDR2 is YYNGEE. CDR3 residues: CASSGLDILSGGEKLFF. CDR3 nucleotides: TGTGCCAGCAGCGGCCTAGATATTCTCTCCGGGGGGGAAAAACTGTTTTTT.

The CDR3: CASSPQQGYGYTF. The CDR3 DNA reads as TGTGCCAGCAGCCCCCAACAGGGATACGGCTACACCTTC. The chain joins TRBV7-8 to TRBJ1-2; TRBD1 might be the D (6 bases). V dropped 5 bases and J dropped 8 bases, with 15 bases sitting between them. The CDR3 loop spans 13 amino acids. Germline-derived CDR1 and CDR2 are SGHVS and FQNEAQ. Full variable domain (rest looked up from reference TRBV7-8 and TRBJ1-2): GAGVSQSPRYKVAKRGQDVALRCDPISGHVSLFWYQQALGQGPEFLTYFQNEAQLDKSGLPSDRFFAERPEGSVSTLKIQRTQQEDSAVYLCASSPQQGYGYTFGSGTRLTVV.

Written as DNA, the CDR3 is TGTGCCAGCAGTTCCTCCGGGAGGGCCGGGGATGAAAAACTGTTTTTT. Residues: CASSSSGRAGDEKLFF. The gene calls are TRBV27 and TRBJ1-4, with D hard to call. The CDR3 is 16 residues long. Germline V gene lookup returns CDR1 MNHEY and CDR2 SMNVEV (reference sequence). Between the trimmed V and J ends, which lost 4 bases and 6 bases, there was a span of 18 bases. Full variable domain (outside the CDR3, taken from reference TRBV27 and TRBJ1-4): EAQVTQNPRYLITVTGKKLTVTCSQNMNHEYMSWYRQDPGLGLRQIYYSMNVEVTDKGDVPEGYKVSRKEKRNFPLILESPSPNQTSLYFCASSSSGRAGDEKLFFGSGTQLSVL.

The chain links TRBV5-1 to TRBJ2-7; 7 nucleotides match TRBD1. The CDR3 loop spans 15 amino acids. In germline, CDR1 is SGHRS, CDR2 YFSETQ. V shed 4 bases, J shed 1 base, and the junction held 8 bases outside the gene matches. This CDR3 reads CASSHGQADSYEQYF. The CDR3 DNA sequence: TGCGCCAGCAGCCATGGACAGGCCGATTCCTACGAGCAGTACTTC.

The chain carries TRBV4-1 and TRBJ1-1; D unclear. Germline V gives CDR1 MGHRA, CDR2 YSYEKL. The CDR3 spans 12 residues. With 3 bases removed from V and 8 bases from J, the gap between germline ends came to 10 bases. The CDR3 reads CASSHGGREAFF. CDR3 DNA: TGCGCCAGCAGCCATGGAGGACGGGAAGCTTTCTTT.

The chain combines TRBV19 with TRBJ1-4; TRBD1 is a possible D gene (5 bases). Germline assignment: CDR1 LNHDA and CDR2 SQIVND (reference sequence). The CDR3 totals 14 residues. Trimming stripped 8 bases from V and 7 bases from J, with 17 bases between. DNA for the CDR3: TGTGCCAGTCAAAGGTTGACAGATGCTGAAAAACTGTTTTTT. It encodes CASQRLTDAEKLFF.

This clone was observed a single time. This rearrangement joins TRBV9 to TRBJ2-5, with 8 bases that match TRBD1. With 2 bases clipped from V and 4 bases from J, the junction kept 7 bases outside the gene matches. From germline, CDR1 is SGDLS and CDR2 YYNGEE. This CDR3 spans 15 amino acids. This CDR3 reads CASSVQGAMGETQYF. The CDR3 coding sequence is TGTGCCAGCAGCGTCCAGGGGGCTATGGGAGAGACCCAGTACTTC.

V is TRBV5-4 and J is TRBJ2-7, with 9 bases lining up with TRBD1. Per germline, CDR1 SGHNT and CDR2 YYREEE (reference sequence). V dropped 1 base and J dropped 3; count of bases not matched to a gene: 5. CDR3 length: 15 residues. The chain's CDR3 is CASSLPGQGGYEQYF. CDR3 DNA: TGTGCCAGCAGCTTGCCGGGACAGGGAGGCTACGAGCAGTACTTC. Filled out from reference TRBV5-4 and TRBJ2-7, the complete variable domain reads ETGVTQSPTHLIKTRGQQVTLRCSSQSGHNTVSWYQQALGQGPQFIFQYYREEENGRGNFPPRFSGLQFPNYSSELNVNALELDDSALYLCASSLPGQGGYEQYFGPGTRLTVT.

The chain is built from TRBV29-1 and TRBJ2-1, with D maybe TRBD2 (5 bases). CDR3 length: 14 residues. V lost 4 bases, J lost 8 bases, and 18 bases lay in between. The V gene's germline CDR1 is SQVTM and CDR2 ANQGSEA. For the CDR3, the DNA is TGCAGCGTTGTTAAGGCTGGCGGCGGGTATGAGCAGTTCTTC. Its translation: CSVVKAGGGYEQFF.

The rearrangement joins TRBV11-2 to TRBJ2-3; 12 nucleotides agree with TRBD1. CDR1 is SGHAT, CDR2 FQNNGV, per germline. This CDR3 comprises 16 residues. After removal of 1 base from V and 3 bases from J, the junction contained 2 bases not matched to a gene. This CDR3 is CASSLGGQGATDTQYF. CDR3 DNA: TGTGCCAGCAGCTTAGGGGGACAGGGGGCAACAGATACGCAGTATTTT.

V usage is TRBV5-4 and J usage is TRBJ2-1; 11 bases are a match to TRBD2. Germline loops: CDR1 SGHNT, CDR2 YYREEE (reference sequence). This CDR3 has 17 residues. Trimming removed 4 bases from V and 0 bases from J; junction bases left unmatched: 6. In nucleotides, the CDR3 is TGTGCCAGCAGCCCGGGACTAGCGGCGAGCTCCTACAATGAGCAGTTCTTC. It specifies CASSPGLAASSYNEQFF.